The 29 T cell receptor beta chains below were found in one sample sequenced in a study of blood T cell repertoires in COVID-19. Clones were sequenced by immunoSEQ multiplex PCR, and TCRdb holds only the in-frame ones, with some missing. Of about 300,000 clones listed, 89% are singletons. The source material was peripheral blood. These receptor sequences come from a woman younger than 45 with COVID-19, enrolled during active disease.

This chain connects TRBV4-1 to TRBJ1-5; D not resolved. The CDR3 is 16 residues long. Trimming left V 0 bases short and J 3 bases short, with 12 bases between. Germline assignment: CDR1 MGHRA and CDR2 YSYEKL. CDR3 region: CASSQDWVQINQPQHF. In DNA form, the CDR3 reads TGCGCCAGCAGCCAAGATTGGGTACAGATCAATCAGCCCCAGCATTTT.

The chain couples TRBV7-9 to TRBJ1-1, with D possibly being TRBD1 (6 bases). Trimming pared 4 bases from V and 4 bases from J, leaving 13 bases between. Germline V gives CDR1 SEHNR, CDR2 FQNEAQ (reference sequence). This CDR3 is 14 amino acids long. In nucleotides, the CDR3 is TGTGCCAGCAGCTCCGGACAGCCGGGCACTGAAGCTTTCTTT. As protein: CASSSGQPGTEAFF.

V usage is TRBV11-2 and J usage is TRBJ1-1; a weak D match, TRBD1 (6 bases). The ends were cut back, 1 base at V and 5 bases at J, with 14 bases in the middle. The CDR3 has 15 residues. CDR1 is SGHAT, CDR2 FQNNGV, per germline. CDR3 nucleotides: TGTGCCAGCAGCTTAGTCACAGGGAAAGGGACTGAAGCTTTCTTT. It encodes CASSLVTGKGTEAFF.

The genes are TRBV7-2 and TRBJ1-4, with TRBD1 matching 8 bases. CDR1 is SGHTA, CDR2 FQGNSA, per germline. The CDR3 is made up of 15 amino acids. Unmatched junction bases numbered 7, after V lost 5 bases and J lost 5 bases. The CDR3 DNA sequence: TGTGCCAGCAGCCCCCGGACAGGGACAAATGAAAAACTGTTTTTT. It encodes CASSPRTGTNEKLFF.

V and J are TRBV2 and TRBJ2-7; D is perhaps TRBD2 (6 bases). CDR1 SNHLY and CDR2 FYNNEI come from the germline V gene. Trimming took off 10 bases at V and 2 bases at J, with 15 bases between the two ends. The CDR3 runs 13 residues. The CDR3, as DNA: TGTGCCAACGGCGGGACGGACACCTACGAGCAGTACGTC. Translated, it gives CANGGTDTYEQYV.

The chain joins TRBV19 to TRBJ2-7; 14 bases agree with TRBD2. The CDR3 covers 18 residues. Trimming removed 7 bases from V and 2 bases from J; junction bases left unmatched: 13. Per the germline V gene, CDR1 is LNHDA and CDR2 is SQIVND (reference sequence). The CDR3 DNA reads as TGTGCCAGTACCTCGGGACGGACTAGCGGGGGGAAACCCTACGAGCAGTACGTC. Encoded protein: CASTSGRTSGGKPYEQYV.

Worth noting for this clone: At one end the junction does not follow the germline gene, possibly because of a read error. The V and J genes are TRBV4-3 and TRBJ2-3; TRBD2 matches 12 bases. CDR1 LGHNA and CDR2 YSLEER come from the germline V gene. CDR3 length equals 17 residues. The CDR3 region has the DNA TGCGCCAGCAGCCAAGATATACTAGCGGGGGGCACCGATACGCAGTATTTT. Translating it yields CASSQDILAGGTDTQYF.

CDR3 sequence (DNA): TGTGCCAGTAGTATAGTGGCCGGACAACTTAACTATGGCTACACCTTC. Translation gives CASSIVAGQLNYGYTF. The gene calls are TRBV19 and TRBJ1-2; a weak D match, TRBD1 (5 bases). There are 16 residues in the CDR3. V lost 1 base and J 1 base, leaving 13 bases between the germline ends. The germline V gene has CDR1 LNHDA and CDR2 SQIVND (reference sequence).

This chain joins TRBV6-4 and TRBJ2-7; possibly TRBD2 for D (5 bases). The CDR3 totals 13 residues. Germline loops: CDR1 MRHNA, CDR2 SNTAGT. V dropped 1 base and J dropped 5 bases, with 9 bases sitting between them. CDR3 sequence reads: CASSDCYSDEQYF. The CDR3 DNA reads TGTGCCAGCAGTGACTGCTATAGCGACGAGCAGTACTTC.

J is TRBJ2-3 and V is TRBV5-4; TRBD2 aligns across 8 bases. Trimming removed 1 base from V and 7 bases from J; junction bases left unmatched: 11. Germline values: CDR1 SGHNT, CDR2 YYREEE (reference sequence). The CDR3 covers 16 residues. The CDR3 protein is CASSLPPRGGLNTQYF. CDR3 coding DNA: TGTGCCAGCAGCTTGCCGCCGCGCGGGGGGTTAAATACGCAGTATTTT.

The chain links TRBV27 to TRBJ2-1; 11 bases map to TRBD2. J lost 5 bases, V lost 6 bases, and 6 bases had no gene match. Germline lookup yields CDR1 MNHEY and CDR2 SMNVEV (reference sequence). The CDR3 is 15 residues long. CDR3 in DNA: TGTGCCAGCAGCCCCGGGACTAGCGGAAACAATGAGCAGTTCTTC. Protein product: CASSPGTSGNNEQFF.

This clone was counted a single time. The rearrangement links TRBV5-6 to TRBJ1-1; 7 nucleotides agree with TRBD1. The V segment lost 0 bases and the J segment 3 bases; nucleotides outside the gene matches: 8. This CDR3 is 16 amino acids long. CDR1 and CDR2 (germline): SGHDT, YYEEEE. CDR3 region: CASSLGGQRIYTEAFF. The DNA of the CDR3 is TGTGCCAGCAGCTTGGGGGGACAGAGAATCTACACTGAAGCTTTCTTT.

V usage is TRBV6-5 and J usage is TRBJ1-5; possible D gene TRBD1, 5 bases. The CDR3 covers 15 residues. Germline V gene data show CDR1 as MNHEY and CDR2 as SVGAGI. Trimming pared 6 bases from V and 0 bases from J, leaving 12 bases between. DNA for the CDR3: TGTGCCAGCAGCCAAGACAGAAGTAGCAATCAGCCCCAGCATTTT. It codes for CASSQDRSSNQPQHF.

This sequence joins TRBV27 and TRBJ1-5, with D unclear. Germline lookup yields CDR1 MNHEY and CDR2 SMNVEV (reference sequence). The CDR3 runs 14 residues. Trimming stripped 3 bases from V and 5 bases from J, with 11 bases between. Written as DNA, the CDR3 is TGTGCCAGCAGTTTGAAGCGAGGCGATCAGCCCCAGCATTTT. Its protein is CASSLKRGDQPQHF.

This clone was counted a single time. V is TRBV5-6 and J is TRBJ2-7; TRBD1 is a possible D gene (6 bases). The CDR3 length is 13 residues. Germline V gives CDR1 SGHDT, CDR2 YYEEEE. V was trimmed by 3 bases and J by 6 bases, leaving 13 bases between them. CDR3 protein: CASSSWGRREQYF. In nucleotides, the CDR3 is TGTGCCAGCAGCTCTTGGGGGCGGCGCGAGCAGTACTTC.

The chain combines TRBV20-1 with TRBJ1-2; D ambiguous. Looked up from germline, CDR1 is DFQATT and CDR2 is SNEGSKA (reference sequence). This CDR3 comprises 10 residues. V gave up 2 bases and J gave up 8 bases, with 6 bases separating them. CDR3 sequence reads: CSARYGGYTF. For the CDR3, the DNA is TGCAGTGCTAGATACGGGGGCTACACCTTC.

This chain connects TRBV7-9 to TRBJ1-1, with D maybe TRBD1 (6 bases). Per the germline V gene, CDR1 is SEHNR and CDR2 is FQNEAQ (reference sequence). The CDR3 covers 13 residues. V was shortened by 6 bases and J by 7 bases, with 15 bases between the two germline ends. The CDR3 nucleotides read TGTGCCAGCAGACCTTCCCAGGGGCTTGAAGCTTTCTTT. Translating it yields CASRPSQGLEAFF.

The chain is built from TRBV11-3 and TRBJ2-5; the match to TRBD2 covers 9 bases. Germline V gene data show CDR1 as SGHNT and CDR2 as YENEEA. Unmatched junction bases numbered 9, after V lost 3 bases and J lost 4 bases. There are 16 residues in the CDR3. Here the CDR3 DNA reads TGTGCCAGCAGCTTTAGGGCTAGCGGGGTTCTAGAGACCCAGTACTTC. It specifies CASSFRASGVLETQYF.

The chain couples TRBV4-2 to TRBJ1-4; D might be TRBD1 (6 bases). This CDR3 has 18 amino acids. Deletions cut 1 base from V and 6 bases from J, with 21 bases between. The germline V gene has CDR1 LGHNA and CDR2 YNFKEQ. CDR3 amino acids: CASSQAGRGGNTDEKLFF. The CDR3, as DNA: TGTGCCAGCAGCCAAGCTGGCAGGGGTGGAAATACAGATGAAAAACTGTTTTTT.

The genes are TRBV19 and TRBJ2-1, with D possibly matching TRBD2 (5 bases). V was shortened by 6 bases and J by 8 bases, with 14 bases between the two germline ends. The CDR3 totals 13 residues. Per the germline V gene, CDR1 is LNHDA and CDR2 is SQIVND (reference sequence). CDR3 loop: CASRKSVGDEQFF. The CDR3 DNA is TGTGCCAGTAGAAAATCGGTGGGAGATGAGCAGTTCTTC.

This chain connects TRBV6-4 to TRBJ1-2, with TRBD1 as a possible D gene (6 bases). The germline V and J ends were trimmed by 4 bases and 4 bases, with 13 bases remaining between them. This CDR3 region has 14 residues. The germline CDR1 and CDR2 sequences are MRHNA and SNTAGT. CDR3 bases: TGTGCCAGCAGTGCCGCGACAGGCGGCTATGGCTACACCTTC. This encodes CASSAATGGYGYTF.

J is TRBJ1-2 and V is TRBV25-1, with D perhaps TRBD1 (6 bases). The germline V gene encodes CDR1 MGHDK and CDR2 SYGVNS. Trimming took 4 bases from V and 6 from J, leaving 15 bases between them. This CDR3 is 14 amino acids long. DNA of the CDR3: TGTGCCAGCAGTGTCGAGATGGGGGGGCATGGCTACACCTTC. Its translation is CASSVEMGGHGYTF.

The CDR3 coding sequence is TGTGCCACCAGTGATCCCTGGGGGGGCAATGAGCAGTTCTTC. It specifies CATSDPWGGNEQFF. The chain has TRBV24-1 and TRBJ2-1, with 7 bases that match TRBD2. The length of the CDR3 is 14 residues. J was trimmed by 6 bases and V by 3 bases; bases with no gene match: 4. CDR1 is KGHDR and CDR2 is SFDVKD in the germline V gene.

The chain recombines TRBV7-3 with TRBJ2-1; 7 nucleotides line up with TRBD1. CDR3 length equals 16 residues. After removal of 4 bases from V and 5 bases from J, the junction contained 11 bases not matched to a gene. Germline loops: CDR1 SGHTA, CDR2 FQGTGA. The CDR3 DNA follows: TGTGCCAGCAGCTCGGTGACAGGGAATCTGCACAATGAGCAGTTCTTC. Translating it yields CASSSVTGNLHNEQFF.

This clone showed up just a few times. The chain links TRBV30 to TRBJ1-1; 8 nucleotides align to TRBD1. Per germline, CDR1 GTSNPN and CDR2 SVGIG (reference sequence). The CDR3 sequence is 17 residues long. Trimming took 2 bases from V and 1 from J; bases not matched to a gene: 12. The CDR3 loop is CAWSPTRTGMANTEAFF. CDR3 nucleotides: TGTGCCTGGAGTCCTACCCGGACAGGGATGGCGAACACTGAAGCTTTCTTT.

CDR3 sequence: CASSLQRQGYSYGYTF. CDR3 nucleotides: TGTGCCAGCAGCTTGCAAAGACAGGGATATTCCTATGGCTACACCTTC. This rearrangement joins TRBV7-2 to TRBJ1-2; 7 nucleotides align to TRBD1. The germline gives CDR1 SGHTA, CDR2 FQGNSA. V shed 3 bases and J 4 bases; nucleotides not matched to a gene: 11. The CDR3 contains 16 residues.

The chain is built from TRBV2 and TRBJ1-6; 8 bases match TRBD1. The CDR3 contains 13 residues. CDR1 and CDR2 (germline): SNHLY, FYNNEI. J gave up 10 bases and V 6 bases, and 5 bases lay outside the gene matches. The CDR3 nucleotides read TGTGCCAGCAGCATGACAGGGGAGTCACCCCTCCACTTT. It codes for CASSMTGESPLHF.

A remark on this clone: This sample includes further DNA sequences coding for the same CDR3. This chain joins TRBV19 and TRBJ1-5; D is possibly TRBD1 (5 bases). Deletions cut 3 bases from V and 6 bases from J, with 6 bases between. CDR3 length: 12 residues. Germline CDR1 LNHDA, CDR2 SQIVND (reference sequence). In DNA, the CDR3 is TGTGCCAGTAGTATCGGGGGTCAGCCCCAGCATTTT. Its translation is CASSIGGQPQHF.

V gene TRBV28 combines with J gene TRBJ2-5; D might be TRBD1 (5 bases). This CDR3 has 13 amino acids. V gave up 11 bases and J gave up 5 bases, with 18 bases separating them. Looked up from germline, CDR1 is MDHEN and CDR2 is SYDVKM. CDR3 loop: CASQGRAAETQYF. CDR3 coding DNA: TGTGCCTCCCAGGGAAGGGCCGCGGAGACCCAGTACTTC. The entire variable domain, with the rest obtained from reference TRBV28 and TRBJ2-5, is as follows: DVKVTQSSRYLVKRTGEKVFLECVQDMDHENMFWYRQDPGLGLRLIYFSYDVKMKEKGDIPEGYSVSREKKERFSLILESASTNQTSMYLCASQGRAAETQYFGPGTRLLVL.